These T cell receptor beta chains were read from a single sample in a study of control samples from healthy donors and cancer patients. The data were produced by immunoSEQ multiplex PCR, yet TCRdb's version contains in-frame clones alone and is incomplete. The sample holds 110,000 to 150,000 clones, 94% seen once. The sequencing input was blood. These receptors were taken from a man in his forties in good health. The CDR3 runs from the conserved cysteine through the conserved F or W. Fields, in order: J gene, CDR3 length, D gene, clone size, V gene, CDR3 protein, CDR3 DNA. D genes are given only for firm matches. Size is stated for part of the rows, as once, few or many counts, or as a class when the clone is expanded.

J gene: TRBJ1-1
CDR3 length: 14
D gene: NA
clone size: NA
V gene: TRBV7-9
CDR3 protein: CASSAGPNAIKAFF
CDR3 DNA: TGTGCCAGCAGCGCCGGGCCAAACGCGATCAAAGCTTTCTTT

J gene: TRBJ2-1
CDR3 length: 15
D gene: TRBD2
clone size: NA
V gene: TRBV6-4
CDR3 protein: CASSDSREGGNEQFF
CDR3 DNA: TGTGCCAGCAGTGACTCGCGGGAGGGTGGGAATGAGCAGTTCTTC

J gene: TRBJ1-2
CDR3 length: 14
D gene: TRBD1
clone size: NA
V gene: TRBV10-2
CDR3 protein: CASKQQGASYGYTF
CDR3 DNA: TGCGCCAGCAAACAACAGGGGGCGAGCTATGGCTACACCTTC

J gene: TRBJ1-1
CDR3 length: 14
D gene: TRBD1
clone size: NA
V gene: TRBV6-5
CDR3 protein: CASSRQGFYTEAFF
CDR3 DNA: TGTGCCAGCAGCCGACAGGGGTTTTATACTGAAGCTTTCTTT

J gene: TRBJ1-2
CDR3 length: 16
D gene: TRBD1
clone size: NA
V gene: TRBV4-3
CDR3 protein: CASSQGNLGQLNGYTF
CDR3 DNA: TGCGCCAGCAGCCAAGGAAACCTGGGACAGTTAAATGGCTACACCTTC

J gene: TRBJ1-5
CDR3 length: 17
D gene: TRBD1
clone size: NA
V gene: TRBV7-8
CDR3 protein: CASSLGRGRTSNQPQHF
CDR3 DNA: TGTGCCAGCAGCTTAGGGAGGGGGCGGACTAGCAATCAGCCCCAGCATTTT

J gene: TRBJ2-6
CDR3 length: 18
D gene: NA
clone size: NA
V gene: TRBV6-2/TRBV6-3
CDR3 protein: CASSYYGGRTSGANVLTF
CDR3 DNA: TGTGCCAGCAGTTACTACGGGGGAAGGACTTCTGGGGCCAACGTCCTGACTTTC

J gene: TRBJ2-1
CDR3 length: 16
D gene: TRBD2
clone size: few
V gene: TRBV27
CDR3 protein: CASSPPGTSGKNEQFF
CDR3 DNA: TGTGCCAGCAGTCCCCCCGGGACTAGCGGGAAAAATGAGCAGTTCTTC

J gene: TRBJ2-7
CDR3 length: 15
D gene: TRBD1
clone size: NA
V gene: TRBV6-6
CDR3 protein: CASSSPVAGGREQYF
CDR3 DNA: TGTGCCAGCAGCTCCCCGGTGGCAGGGGGAAGGGAGCAGTACTTC

J gene: TRBJ1-3
CDR3 length: 18
D gene: TRBD1
clone size: NA
V gene: TRBV7-9
CDR3 protein: CASSSLRDRGRPGNTIYF
CDR3 DNA: TGTGCCAGCAGCTCTCTGAGGGACAGGGGAAGACCTGGAAACACCATATATTTT

J gene: TRBJ1-1
CDR3 length: 13
D gene: NA
clone size: once
V gene: TRBV9
CDR3 protein: CASSSGDQGEAFF
CDR3 DNA: TGTGCCAGCAGCTCGGGGGATCAAGGTGAAGCTTTCTTT

J gene: TRBJ2-1
CDR3 length: 15
D gene: TRBD1
clone size: NA
V gene: TRBV24-1
CDR3 protein: CATSDLPGQGNEQFF
CDR3 DNA: TGTGCCACCAGTGATTTACCGGGACAGGGCAATGAGCAGTTCTTC

J gene: TRBJ1-4
CDR3 length: 16
D gene: TRBD1
clone size: NA
V gene: TRBV27
CDR3 protein: CASSFQRTGVGEKLFF
CDR3 DNA: TGTGCCAGCAGTTTCCAACGGACAGGGGTAGGGGAAAAACTGTTTTTT

J gene: TRBJ1-1
CDR3 length: 13
D gene: NA
clone size: once
V gene: TRBV6-5
CDR3 protein: CASSPRLNTEAFF
CDR3 DNA: TGTGCCAGCAGCCCCAGACTGAACACTGAAGCTTTCTTT

J gene: TRBJ1-1
CDR3 length: 16
D gene: NA
clone size: NA
V gene: TRBV29-1
CDR3 protein: CSVDILGRTMNTEAFF
CDR3 DNA: TGCAGCGTTGACATATTAGGGAGGACCATGAACACTGAAGCTTTCTTT

J gene: TRBJ2-2
CDR3 length: 15
D gene: NA
clone size: NA
V gene: TRBV14
CDR3 protein: CASSLFMQGTGELFF
CDR3 DNA: TGTGCCAGCAGCCTATTCATGCAGGGCACCGGGGAGCTGTTTTTT

J gene: TRBJ1-2
CDR3 length: 18
D gene: NA
clone size: NA
V gene: TRBV4-3
CDR3 protein: CASSQDPGGHPLFYGYTF
CDR3 DNA: TGCGCCAGCAGCCAGGACCCAGGAGGACACCCGCTGTTCTATGGCTACACCTTC

J gene: TRBJ1-1
CDR3 length: 13
D gene: NA
clone size: NA
V gene: TRBV9
CDR3 protein: CASSGAGWTEAFF
CDR3 DNA: TGTGCCAGCAGCGGTGCAGGATGGACTGAAGCTTTCTTT

J gene: TRBJ2-7
CDR3 length: 15
D gene: NA
clone size: NA
V gene: TRBV6-6
CDR3 protein: CASSYSAAGTYEQYF
CDR3 DNA: TGTGCCAGCAGTTACTCAGCAGCCGGGACCTACGAGCAGTACTTC

J gene: TRBJ1-1
CDR3 length: 14
D gene: TRBD1
clone size: NA
V gene: TRBV28
CDR3 protein: CASSKGAANTEAFF
CDR3 DNA: TGTGCCAGCAGTAAGGGGGCGGCGAACACTGAAGCTTTCTTT

J gene: TRBJ1-3
CDR3 length: 17
D gene: NA
clone size: NA
V gene: TRBV27
CDR3 protein: CASSLVGTPSSGNTIYF
CDR3 DNA: TGTGCCAGCAGTTTAGTTGGGACTCCGAGCTCTGGAAACACCATATATTTT

J gene: TRBJ2-1
CDR3 length: 15
D gene: NA
clone size: NA
V gene: TRBV5-1
CDR3 protein: CASSTSVVGGNEQFF
CDR3 DNA: TGCGCCAGCAGTACTAGCGTAGTAGGGGGTAATGAGCAGTTCTTC

J gene: TRBJ1-1
CDR3 length: 11
D gene: NA
clone size: NA
V gene: TRBV11-2
CDR3 protein: CASSFGTEAFF
CDR3 DNA: TGTGCCAGCAGCTTTGGCACTGAAGCTTTCTTT

J gene: TRBJ1-2
CDR3 length: 13
D gene: NA
clone size: NA
V gene: TRBV5-4
CDR3 protein: CASSLEVNYGYTF
CDR3 DNA: TGTGCCAGCAGCTTGGAGGTAAACTATGGCTACACCTTC

J gene: TRBJ2-1
CDR3 length: 12
D gene: NA
clone size: once
V gene: TRBV24-1
CDR3 protein: CATSEPNNEQFF
CDR3 DNA: TGTGCCACCAGTGAGCCGAACAATGAGCAGTTCTTC

J gene: TRBJ1-2
CDR3 length: 12
D gene: NA
clone size: NA
V gene: TRBV11-2
CDR3 protein: CASSMDMWGYTF
CDR3 DNA: TGTGCCAGCAGCATGGACATGTGGGGCTACACCTTC

J gene: TRBJ1-5
CDR3 length: 18
D gene: NA
clone size: NA
V gene: TRBV24-1
CDR3 protein: CATSDLQILGRDNQPQHF
CDR3 DNA: TGTGCCACCAGTGATTTGCAAATTTTGGGACGGGACAATCAGCCCCAGCATTTT

J gene: TRBJ1-5
CDR3 length: 14
D gene: TRBD1
clone size: NA
V gene: TRBV9
CDR3 protein: CASSAGGSNQPQHF
CDR3 DNA: TGTGCCAGCAGCGCAGGGGGTAGCAATCAGCCCCAGCATTTT

J gene: TRBJ2-7
CDR3 length: 14
D gene: NA
clone size: NA
V gene: TRBV6-5
CDR3 protein: CASSPDRTFYEQYF
CDR3 DNA: TGTGCCAGCAGTCCGGATAGGACCTTCTACGAGCAGTACTTC

J gene: TRBJ2-7
CDR3 length: 12
D gene: NA
clone size: NA
V gene: TRBV6-5
CDR3 protein: CASSYTGYEQYF
CDR3 DNA: TGTGCCAGCAGTTACACGGGGTACGAGCAGTACTTC

J gene: TRBJ2-3
CDR3 length: 13
D gene: NA
clone size: NA
V gene: TRBV10-3
CDR3 protein: CAIGQGGTDTQYF
CDR3 DNA: TGTGCCATCGGTCAGGGCGGCACAGATACGCAGTATTTT

J gene: TRBJ2-3
CDR3 length: 14
D gene: NA
clone size: NA
V gene: TRBV7-6
CDR3 protein: CASSLSRGTDTQYF
CDR3 DNA: TGTGCCAGCAGCTTGAGCAGGGGCACAGATACGCAGTATTTT

J gene: TRBJ1-1
CDR3 length: 15
D gene: NA
clone size: NA
V gene: TRBV12-5
CDR3 protein: CASVRGQDLNTEAFF
CDR3 DNA: TGTGCTAGTGTCCGGGGTCAGGACCTGAACACTGAAGCTTTCTTT

J gene: TRBJ2-3
CDR3 length: 15
D gene: TRBD1
clone size: NA
V gene: TRBV7-6
CDR3 protein: CASSSLDRVTDTQYF
CDR3 DNA: TGTGCCAGCAGCTCGCTGGACAGGGTCACAGATACGCAGTATTTT

J gene: TRBJ1-4
CDR3 length: 16
D gene: NA
clone size: NA
V gene: TRBV9
CDR3 protein: CASSVGAGDRNEKLFF
CDR3 DNA: TGTGCCAGCAGCGTAGGGGCCGGAGATCGGAACGAAAAACTGTTTTTT

J gene: TRBJ2-7
CDR3 length: 12
D gene: NA
clone size: NA
V gene: TRBV7-9
CDR3 protein: CASRSDSYEQYF
CDR3 DNA: TGTGCCAGCCGAAGCGACTCCTACGAGCAGTACTTC

J gene: TRBJ1-2
CDR3 length: 14
D gene: TRBD1
clone size: NA
V gene: TRBV24-1
CDR3 protein: CATSDGRRQGGYTF
CDR3 DNA: TGTGCCACCAGTGATGGACGTCGACAGGGTGGCTACACCTTC

J gene: TRBJ2-7
CDR3 length: 13
D gene: TRBD2
clone size: NA
V gene: TRBV28
CDR3 protein: CASRVGLAGEQYF
CDR3 DNA: TGTGCCAGCAGGGTAGGACTAGCGGGAGAGCAGTACTTC

J gene: TRBJ2-7
CDR3 length: 15
D gene: NA
clone size: NA
V gene: TRBV21-1
CDR3 protein: CASSKGGEGRYEQYF
CDR3 DNA: TGTGCCAGCAGCAAAGGGGGGGAAGGTAGGTACGAGCAGTACTTC

J gene: TRBJ2-1
CDR3 length: 14
D gene: NA
clone size: NA
V gene: TRBV7-9
CDR3 protein: CASSSLGPYNEQFF
CDR3 DNA: TGTGCCAGCAGCTCCCTGGGCCCCTACAATGAGCAGTTCTTC

J gene: TRBJ1-4
CDR3 length: 13
D gene: NA
clone size: NA
V gene: TRBV28
CDR3 protein: CASNPTAGEKLFF
CDR3 DNA: TGTGCCAGCAATCCGACAGCGGGGGAAAAACTGTTTTTT

J gene: TRBJ2-3
CDR3 length: 16
D gene: TRBD2
clone size: NA
V gene: TRBV5-4
CDR3 protein: CASSLYRGGSTDTQYF
CDR3 DNA: TGTGCCAGCAGCTTGTACCGCGGGGGGTCCACAGATACGCAGTATTTT

J gene: TRBJ2-7
CDR3 length: 13
D gene: NA
clone size: NA
V gene: TRBV7-9
CDR3 protein: CASSGSTGFEQYF
CDR3 DNA: TGTGCCAGCAGCGGGTCTACAGGGTTCGAGCAGTACTTC

J gene: TRBJ1-4
CDR3 length: 15
D gene: NA
clone size: NA
V gene: TRBV28
CDR3 protein: CASGNQRMGAEKLFF
CDR3 DNA: TGTGCCAGCGGGAATCAGAGGATGGGAGCTGAAAAACTGTTTTTT

J gene: TRBJ1-2
CDR3 length: 12
D gene: NA
clone size: NA
V gene: TRBV9
CDR3 protein: CASNRGEGGYTF
CDR3 DNA: TGTGCCAGCAACCGCGGGGAGGGTGGCTACACCTTC

J gene: TRBJ2-3
CDR3 length: 16
D gene: TRBD2
clone size: NA
V gene: TRBV6-5
CDR3 protein: CASSYSSGGSTDTQYF
CDR3 DNA: TGTGCCAGCAGTTACTCGTCGGGGGGTAGCACAGATACGCAGTATTTT

J gene: TRBJ2-7
CDR3 length: 18
D gene: NA
clone size: NA
V gene: TRBV5-6
CDR3 protein: CASSLSGLNYQFTYEQYF
CDR3 DNA: TGTGCCAGCAGCTTGTCGGGGCTAAACTACCAATTTACCTACGAGCAGTACTTC

J gene: TRBJ2-7
CDR3 length: 13
D gene: NA
clone size: NA
V gene: TRBV6-5
CDR3 protein: CATGPGENYEQYF
CDR3 DNA: TGTGCCACCGGACCGGGCGAAAACTACGAGCAGTACTTC

J gene: TRBJ1-1
CDR3 length: 15
D gene: NA
clone size: NA
V gene: TRBV14
CDR3 protein: CASSQVWPMNTEAFF
CDR3 DNA: TGTGCCAGCAGCCAAGTTTGGCCGATGAACACTGAAGCTTTCTTT

J gene: TRBJ2-7
CDR3 length: 14
D gene: TRBD1
clone size: NA
V gene: TRBV19
CDR3 protein: CASQGQGVSYEQYF
CDR3 DNA: TGTGCCAGCCAAGGACAGGGGGTTTCCTACGAGCAGTACTTC

J gene: TRBJ2-3
CDR3 length: 15
D gene: TRBD1
clone size: once
V gene: TRBV29-1
CDR3 protein: CSVEGDRALTDTQYF
CDR3 DNA: TGCAGCGTTGAAGGAGACAGGGCCCTCACAGATACGCAGTATTTT

J gene: TRBJ1-3
CDR3 length: 11
D gene: NA
clone size: NA
V gene: TRBV11-2
CDR3 protein: CASSPGNTIYF
CDR3 DNA: TGTGCCAGCAGCCCAGGAAACACCATATATTTT

J gene: TRBJ1-3
CDR3 length: 14
D gene: NA
clone size: NA
V gene: TRBV28
CDR3 protein: CASKPRRSGNTIYF
CDR3 DNA: TGTGCCAGCAAACCTCGCCGCTCTGGAAACACCATATATTTT

J gene: TRBJ2-7
CDR3 length: 14
D gene: NA
clone size: NA
V gene: TRBV11-2
CDR3 protein: CASSLDWTTREQYF
CDR3 DNA: TGTGCCAGCAGCTTAGATTGGACTACTCGGGAGCAGTACTTC

J gene: TRBJ2-7
CDR3 length: 15
D gene: TRBD2
clone size: NA
V gene: TRBV9
CDR3 protein: CASSVGEGHSYEQYF
CDR3 DNA: TGTGCCAGCAGCGTAGGGGAGGGCCACTCCTACGAGCAGTACTTC

J gene: TRBJ1-5
CDR3 length: 15
D gene: NA
clone size: NA
V gene: TRBV19
CDR3 protein: CASFLGGKFGQPQHF
CDR3 DNA: TGTGCCAGTTTCCTCGGGGGGAAGTTCGGTCAGCCCCAGCATTTT

J gene: TRBJ1-2
CDR3 length: 13
D gene: NA
clone size: NA
V gene: TRBV11-2
CDR3 protein: CASSLNPGWGYTF
CDR3 DNA: TGTGCCAGCAGCCTGAACCCTGGTTGGGGCTACACCTTC

J gene: TRBJ1-2
CDR3 length: 14
D gene: NA
clone size: NA
V gene: TRBV24-1
CDR3 protein: CATSDLGMKRGYTF
CDR3 DNA: TGTGCCACCAGTGACCTCGGAATGAAGCGGGGCTACACCTTC

J gene: TRBJ2-3
CDR3 length: 15
D gene: TRBD2
clone size: NA
V gene: TRBV24-1
CDR3 protein: CATSGFTSAEDTQYF
CDR3 DNA: TGTGCCACCAGTGGATTTACTAGCGCAGAAGATACGCAGTATTTT